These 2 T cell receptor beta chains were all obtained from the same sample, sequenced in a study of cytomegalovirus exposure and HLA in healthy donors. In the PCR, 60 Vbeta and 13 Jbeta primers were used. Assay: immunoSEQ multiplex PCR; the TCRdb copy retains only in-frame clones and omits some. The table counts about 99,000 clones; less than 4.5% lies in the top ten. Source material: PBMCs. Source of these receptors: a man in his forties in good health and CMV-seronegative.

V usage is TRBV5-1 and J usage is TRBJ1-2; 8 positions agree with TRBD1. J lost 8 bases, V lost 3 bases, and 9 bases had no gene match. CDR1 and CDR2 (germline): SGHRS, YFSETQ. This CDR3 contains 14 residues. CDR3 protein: CASSSTGQGFGYTF. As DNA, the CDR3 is TGCGCCAGCAGCTCCACTGGACAGGGCTTCGGCTACACCTTC. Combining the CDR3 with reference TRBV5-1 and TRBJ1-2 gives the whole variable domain KAGVTQTPRYLIKTRGQQVTLSCSPISGHRSVSWYQQTPGQGLQFLFEYFSETQRNKGNFPGRFSGRQFSNSRSEMNVSTLELGDSALYLCASSSTGQGFGYTFGSGTRLTVV.

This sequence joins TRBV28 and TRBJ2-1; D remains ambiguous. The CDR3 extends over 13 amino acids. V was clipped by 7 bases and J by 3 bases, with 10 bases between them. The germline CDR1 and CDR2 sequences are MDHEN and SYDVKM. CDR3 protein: CASTWANYNEQFF. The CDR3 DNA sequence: TGTGCCAGCACTTGGGCCAACTACAATGAGCAGTTCTTC.